Described below is a single T cell receptor (beta chain) sequence and its context. Trimming took off 3 bases at V and 7 bases at J, with 15 bases between the two ends. Germline V gene sequence: CDR1 SGHTA, CDR2 FQGNSA. The CDR3 consists of 15 residues. TCRdb's table, derived via immunoSEQ multiplex PCR, lists solely in-frame clones and lacks some. The data show around 130,000 clones, about nine tenths seen once. The sample belongs to a study of PD-1 blockade in mismatch repair-deficient tumors. About the research overall: Patients had approximately 12 mismatch repair-deficient cancer types and were previously treated and progressing.

This rearrangement joins TRBV7-2 to TRBJ2-2; perhaps TRBD1 as D (5 bases). The sequencing here drew on peripheral blood, taken approximately 70 weeks after starting pembrolizumab. This TCR was recovered from an adult with mismatch repair-deficient cancer. This CDR3 is CASSFGRATDGELFF. The CDR3 bases are TGTGCCAGCAGCTTCGGCAGGGCGACCGACGGGGAGCTGTTTTTT.